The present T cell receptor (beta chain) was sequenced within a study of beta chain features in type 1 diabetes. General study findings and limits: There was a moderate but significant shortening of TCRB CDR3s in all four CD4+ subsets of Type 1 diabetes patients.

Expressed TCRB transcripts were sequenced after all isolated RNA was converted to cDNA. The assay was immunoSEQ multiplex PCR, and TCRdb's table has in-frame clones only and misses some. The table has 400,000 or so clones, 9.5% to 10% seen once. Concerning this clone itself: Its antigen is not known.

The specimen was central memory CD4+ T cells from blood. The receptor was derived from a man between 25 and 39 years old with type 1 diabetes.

The CDR3 DNA is TGCAGCGCTGGGGGACAGCGAGAGACCCAGTACTTC. Its translation: CSAGGQRETQYF. The rearrangement links TRBV29-1 to TRBJ2-5; TRBD1 agrees at 7 bases. The germline CDR1 and CDR2 sequences are SQVTM and ANQGSEA. V lost 7 bases and J lost 4; bases outside the gene matches: 6. The length of the CDR3 is 12 residues.